This TCR beta chain was captured in a study of low-dose radiotherapy and immunotherapy resistance in tumors. The CDR3 is made up of 15 amino acids. J gave up 3 bases and V 5 bases, and 5 bases lay outside the gene matches. Looked up from germline, CDR1 is SGHRS and CDR2 is YFSETQ. Covering alpha and beta chains, TRAV- and TRBV-specific primers were used for the first-strand cDNA. Over roughly 18 PCR cycles, TCRs were amplified from a constant-region primer and V-primer adapter. Via MiXCR, TCRdb re-called the reads, giving one row per CDR3 protein. The table shows 59,000 or so distinct CDR3 sequences, with around 27% occurring only once. This clonotype came up many times. Time point reported: before trial treatment.

This sequence was found in a male donor with rectosigmoid adenocarcinoma. V usage is TRBV5-1 and J usage is TRBJ2-3, with TRBD2 matching over 11 bases. The starting material was PBMCs, obtained before treatment. The CDR3 sequence is CASRDGTSGTDTQYF. The CDR3 DNA is TGCGCCAGCAGAGATGGGACTAGCGGAACAGATACGCAGTATTTT.